A single sample gave rise to the 11 T cell receptor beta chains below, sequenced in a study of cytomegalovirus exposure and HLA in healthy donors. The PCR was carried out with 60 Vbeta primers and 13 Jbeta primers. Assay used: immunoSEQ multiplex PCR; TCRdb lists only in-frame clones, some missing. This table has roughly 120,000 clones, more than 60% appearing once. Specimen: PBMCs. These receptors all come from a woman aged 40 to 50 in good health and CMV-seropositive.

The chain recombines TRBV2 with TRBJ1-2; perhaps TRBD1 as D (5 bases). Germline assignment: CDR1 SNHLY and CDR2 FYNNEI. This CDR3 has 14 amino acids. V was cut by 5 bases and J by 4 bases, with 14 bases left in between. CDR3 sequence reads: CASSPSGGIYGYTF. The DNA for the CDR3 is TGTGCCAGCAGTCCGAGTGGGGGGATCTATGGCTACACCTTC.

In its sample, this clone was seen a few times. The rearrangement joins TRBV28 to TRBJ1-5; perhaps TRBD1 as D (6 bases). Looked up from germline, CDR1 is MDHEN and CDR2 is SYDVKM. V was trimmed by 5 bases and J by 7 bases, leaving 15 bases between them. The CDR3 spans 14 residues. CDR3 nucleotide sequence: TGTGCCAGCAGTCCTGGGGGGGCCCAGCAGCCCCAGCATTTT. Translation: CASSPGGAQQPQHF.

This chain connects TRBV9 to TRBJ1-5; TRBD1 might be the D (6 bases). This CDR3 region has 18 residues. In germline, CDR1 is SGDLS, CDR2 YYNGEE. V shed 3 bases and J shed 0 bases, with 19 bases lying between them. CDR3 in amino acids: CASSGMGADSISNQPQHF. The CDR3 region has the DNA TGTGCCAGCAGCGGTATGGGGGCTGACTCTATTAGCAATCAGCCCCAGCATTTT. Supplemented by reference TRBV9 and TRBJ1-5, the full variable domain reads DSGVTQTPKHLITATGQRVTLRCSPRSGDLSVYWYQQSLDQGLQFLIQYYNGEERAKGNILERFSAQQFPDLHSELNLSSLELGDSALYFCASSGMGADSISNQPQHFGDGTRLSIL.

The count of this clone is one. The chain employs TRBV13 and TRBJ1-1; D is uncertain. CDR3 length: 13 residues. Trimming pared 6 bases from V and 1 base from J, leaving 9 bases between. The germline CDR1 and CDR2 sequences are PRHDT and FYEKMQ (reference sequence). The CDR3 spells CASSEQQNTEAFF. The CDR3 nucleotides are TGTGCCAGCAGTGAACAGCAGAACACTGAAGCTTTCTTT.

This clone has only a few counts. The rearrangement links TRBV6-6 to TRBJ2-1; TRBD1 agrees at 7 bases. There are 14 residues in the CDR3. The V and J ends lost 8 bases and 5 bases, in that order; junction bases with no gene match: 9. Germline loops: CDR1 MNHNY, CDR2 SVGAGI (reference sequence). The CDR3 bases are TGTGCCAGCTATATAGGGACAGCTAACAATGAGCAGTTCTTC. Its protein product is CASYIGTANNEQFF.

The CDR3 DNA reads as TGCGCCAGCAGTCACGGGGGGAGGGGGTACTACAATGAGCAGTTCTTC. It codes for CASSHGGRGYYNEQFF. The rearrangement uses TRBV23-1 and TRBJ2-1; maybe TRBD2 (7 bases). TRBV23-1 is an ORF; its function is uncertain. The CDR3 contains 16 residues. The ends were cut back, 3 bases at V and 3 bases at J, with 15 bases in the middle.

Within the sample, this clone is medium-sized. The chain is built from TRBV5-4 and TRBJ2-7, with 7 positions matching TRBD1. The CDR3 spans 15 residues. Trimming at V came to 0 bases and at J to 1 base, leaving 4 bases not matched to a gene. Germline CDR1 SGHNT, CDR2 YYREEE (reference sequence). The CDR3, as DNA: TGTGCCAGCAGCTTGGCCTGGACAGGATCCTACGAGCAGTACTTC. It translates to CASSLAWTGSYEQYF.

The rearrangement links TRBV5-1 to TRBJ2-5, with 11 bases lining up with TRBD2. From germline, CDR1 is SGHRS and CDR2 YFSETQ. V lost 5 bases and J lost 5; bases outside the gene matches: 11. The CDR3 is made up of 16 amino acids. CDR3 DNA sequence: TGCGCCAGCAGTTATACCGGGACTAGCGGTGCGGAGACCCAGTACTTC. Translated, it gives CASSYTGTSGAETQYF.

V is TRBV7-2 and J is TRBJ2-1, with a weak D call TRBD1 (6 bases). CDR1 is SGHTA and CDR2 is FQGNSA in the germline V gene. V gave up 5 bases and J gave up 6 bases, with 14 bases separating them. The CDR3 loop spans 14 amino acids. CDR3 coding DNA: TGTGCCAGCAGCCCCAAGGGGGTTATCAATGAGCAGTTCTTC. It encodes CASSPKGVINEQFF.

This sequence joins TRBV4-2 and TRBJ2-2; no firm D call. Trimming left V 2 bases short and J 4 bases short, with 8 bases between. CDR1 and CDR2 (germline): LGHNA, YNFKEQ. The CDR3 has 14 amino acids. The CDR3 loop reads CASSQSESTGELFF. In DNA, the CDR3 is TGTGCCAGCAGCCAATCAGAATCCACCGGGGAGCTGTTTTTT.

The V call is TRBV7-8, the J call TRBJ2-7; 12 positions match TRBD2. Germline V gene sequence: CDR1 SGHVS, CDR2 FQNEAQ. J lost 1 base, V lost 5 bases, and 9 bases had no gene match. The CDR3 contains 17 residues. CDR3 bases: TGTGCCAGCAGCGAATTTCGAGGACTAGCGGGATCCTACGAGCAGTACTTC. This sequence encodes CASSEFRGLAGSYEQYF.